These 17 T cell receptor beta chains originate from one sample sequenced in a study of blood T cell repertoires in COVID-19. Method: immunoSEQ multiplex PCR; TCRdb's copy keeps in-frame clones and lacks some. In the table there are a few hundred thousand clones, around 86% of which are singletons. Sample: peripheral blood. Receptors were obtained from a man older than 75 with acute or convalescent COVID-19.

The gene calls are TRBV6-5 and TRBJ2-7; maybe TRBD1 (6 bases). The V and J ends lost 7 bases and 0 bases respectively, with 10 bases between them. CDR3 length equals 13 residues. Germline V CDR1 and CDR2: MNHEY, SVGAGI. In DNA, the CDR3 is TGTGCCAGCAAAGGGACAAACTCCTACGAGCAGTACTTC. Translation: CASKGTNSYEQYF.

This sequence joins TRBV28 and TRBJ2-2; TRBD2 matches at 7 bases. CDR3 length equals 16 residues. Germline CDR1 and CDR2: MDHEN and SYDVKM. The ends lost 6 bases at V and 2 bases at J; junction bases unmatched: 9. In nucleotides, the CDR3 is TGTGCCAGCAGCCGAGGCGGGGGAGGAAACACCGGGGAGCTGTTTTTT. Encoded protein: CASSRGGGGNTGELFF.

This rearrangement joins TRBV3-1 (or the pseudogene TRBV3-2) to TRBJ1-5; D remains unclear. The CDR3 totals 14 residues. V was clipped by 3 bases and J by 5 bases, with 11 bases between them. Germline V gene lookup returns CDR1 LGHDT and CDR2 YNNKEL (reference sequence). CDR3 sequence: CASSHAGRDQPQHF. CDR3 nucleotides: TGTGCCAGCAGCCACGCGGGTCGGGATCAGCCCCAGCATTTT.

This rearrangement joins TRBV20-1 to TRBJ1-2; perhaps TRBD1 as D (6 bases). Trimming stripped 3 bases from V and 5 bases from J, with 16 bases between. The CDR3 contains 14 residues. CDR1 is DFQATT and CDR2 is SNEGSKA in the germline V gene (reference sequence). Written as DNA, the CDR3 is TGCAGTGCTAGTCTAGGTGGGGGCCTTTATGGCTACACCTTC. Protein: CSASLGGGLYGYTF.

This clone was seen only a few times. The chain combines TRBV7-2 with TRBJ2-2; TRBD1 matches 7 bases. The CDR3 is 17 residues long. V lost 5 bases, J lost 0 bases, and 9 bases stayed unmatched. Germline CDR1 SGHTA, CDR2 FQGNSA. CDR3 sequence (DNA): TGTGCCAGCAGCCCGACCCACAGGGGCGCGAACACCGGGGAGCTGTTTTTT. It specifies CASSPTHRGANTGELFF.

The chain is built from TRBV24-1 and TRBJ2-7; 7 bases align to TRBD1. This CDR3 has 12 amino acids. Trimming took 10 bases from V and 1 from J; bases not matched to a gene: 3. Germline V CDR1 and CDR2: KGHDR, SFDVKD. CDR3 loop: CATQGVSYEQYF. In DNA, the CDR3 is TGTGCCACGCAGGGGGTATCCTACGAGCAGTACTTC.

The chain recombines TRBV10-2 with TRBJ1-1; 7 bases line up with TRBD1. The CDR3 is 13 residues long. The junction had 5 bases not matched to a gene; V was cut back by 5 bases and J by 5 bases. The V gene's germline CDR1 is WSHSY and CDR2 SAAADI. CDR3 bases: TGCGCCAGCAGTCCCCAGGGGGAGACTGAAGCTTTCTTT. It encodes CASSPQGETEAFF.

This chain uses TRBV7-2 with TRBJ1-2; D is possibly TRBD1 (5 bases). The V gene lost 1 base and the J gene lost 8 bases, with 8 bases spanning the gap. CDR1 SGHTA and CDR2 FQGNSA come from the germline V gene. The CDR3 has 12 residues. Here the CDR3 reads CASSLDQGGYTF. The DNA for the CDR3 is TGTGCCAGCAGCTTAGACCAGGGAGGCTACACCTTC.

The V gene is TRBV28, the J gene TRBJ2-3; TRBD1 aligns across 11 bases. Germline values: CDR1 MDHEN, CDR2 SYDVKM. The CDR3 has 16 amino acids. V lost 5 bases to trimming and J lost 3 bases; unmatched junction nucleotides: 7. In DNA form, the CDR3 reads TGTGCCAGCAGTACAGGGACAGGGGGGTGGACAGATACGCAGTATTTT. This gives the protein CASSTGTGGWTDTQYF.

This sequence joins TRBV5-1 and TRBJ2-1, with 8 bases identical to TRBD1. Trimming took 1 base from V and 5 from J; bases not matched to a gene: 5. The germline CDR1 and CDR2 sequences are SGHRS and YFSETQ. The CDR3 loop spans 15 amino acids. CDR3 nucleotide sequence: TGCGCCAGCAGCTTGCGACAGGGGTTCAACAATGAGCAGTTCTTC. As protein: CASSLRQGFNNEQFF.

This clone was detected once. V gene TRBV5-5 combines with J gene TRBJ2-5; D perhaps matches TRBD2 (6 bases). CDR1 is SGHKS, CDR2 YYEKEE, per germline (reference sequence). The V gene lost 2 bases and the J gene lost 2 bases, with 16 bases spanning the gap. The CDR3 spans 16 residues. The CDR3 sequence is CASSLVPGLAQETQYF. The CDR3, as DNA: TGTGCCAGCAGCTTAGTCCCGGGACTGGCTCAAGAGACCCAGTACTTC.

This chain connects TRBV3-1 (or the pseudogene TRBV3-2) to TRBJ2-5, with 7 bases lining up with TRBD1. Germline CDR1 and CDR2: LGHDT and YNNKEL (reference sequence). The CDR3 spans 15 residues. J was trimmed by 4 bases and V by 4 bases; bases with no gene match: 9. CDR3 region: CASSLRQGWAETQYF. The DNA of the CDR3 is TGTGCCAGCAGCCTTAGACAGGGATGGGCAGAGACCCAGTACTTC.

The genes are TRBV21-1 and TRBJ2-7; the table gives TRBD2 as D, unverified against the DNA. TRBV21-1 is a listed pseudogene. This CDR3 is 18 amino acids long. The CDR3: CASSKTSRGAGAPNEQYF. The CDR3 DNA follows: TGTGCCAGCAGCAAGACCTCCCGGGGAGCGGGGGCCCCGAACGAGCAGTACTTC.

This clone has only a few counts. The chain carries TRBV15 and TRBJ2-7; 9 nucleotides line up with TRBD1. The CDR3 extends over 15 amino acids. V shed 0 bases and J 3 bases; nucleotides not matched to a gene: 3. Germline CDR1 reads LNHNV; CDR2 reads YYDKDF (reference sequence). CDR3 sequence (DNA): TGTGCCACCAGCAGAGATACAGGGGGCTTCTACGAGCAGTACTTC. Its translation: CATSRDTGGFYEQYF.

The gene calls are TRBV28 and TRBJ2-1; 9 nucleotides line up with TRBD2. V trimming: 7 bases; J trimming: 0 bases; junction bases outside the gene matches: 1. CDR1 and CDR2 (germline): MDHEN, SYDVKM. There are 14 residues in the CDR3. The CDR3: CASNSGGSYNEQFF. The CDR3 nucleotides are TGTGCCAGCAATAGCGGGGGCTCCTACAATGAGCAGTTCTTC.

V is TRBV28 and J is TRBJ1-2, with D possibly matching TRBD1 (6 bases). Germline V CDR1 and CDR2: MDHEN, SYDVKM. The CDR3 contains 14 residues. The V end lost 2 bases, the J end lost 4 bases, and 11 bases lay between the germline ends. The CDR3 loop reads CASSLNPGAYGYTF. DNA of the CDR3: TGTGCCAGCAGTTTAAACCCAGGGGCCTATGGCTACACCTTC.

This sequence joins TRBV7-9 and TRBJ2-7; possibly TRBD1 for D (7 bases). Trimming pared 1 base from V and 1 base from J, leaving 11 bases between. Germline CDR1 and CDR2: SEHNR and FQNEAQ (reference sequence). The CDR3 loop spans 15 amino acids. The CDR3 nucleotides read TGTGCCAGCAGCTTAGGGAGGGGGCAGTCCTACGAGCAGTACTTC. Translation: CASSLGRGQSYEQYF.